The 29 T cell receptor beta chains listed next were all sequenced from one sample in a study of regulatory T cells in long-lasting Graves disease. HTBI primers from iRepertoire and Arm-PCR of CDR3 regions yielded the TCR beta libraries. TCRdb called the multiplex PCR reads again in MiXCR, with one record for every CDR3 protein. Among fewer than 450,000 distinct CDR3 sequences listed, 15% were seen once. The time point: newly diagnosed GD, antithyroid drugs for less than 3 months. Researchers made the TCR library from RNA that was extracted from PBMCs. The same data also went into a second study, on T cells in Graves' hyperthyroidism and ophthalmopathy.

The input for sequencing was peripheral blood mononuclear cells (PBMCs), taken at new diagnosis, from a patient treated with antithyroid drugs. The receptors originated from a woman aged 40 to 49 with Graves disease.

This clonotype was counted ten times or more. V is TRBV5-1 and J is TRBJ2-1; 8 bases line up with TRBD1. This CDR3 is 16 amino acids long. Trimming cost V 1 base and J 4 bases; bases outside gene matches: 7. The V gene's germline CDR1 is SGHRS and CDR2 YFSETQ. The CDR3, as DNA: TGCGCCAGCAGCTTGAGTCAGGGGGCGATTTACAATGAGCAGTTCTTC. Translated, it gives CASSLSQGAIYNEQFF.

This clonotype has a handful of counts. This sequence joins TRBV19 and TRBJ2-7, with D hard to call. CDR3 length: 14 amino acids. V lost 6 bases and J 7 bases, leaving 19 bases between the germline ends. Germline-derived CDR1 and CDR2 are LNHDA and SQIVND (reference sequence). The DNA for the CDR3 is TGTGCCAGTAGCGTGGAGCACTTCCAAGTGGAGCAGTACTTC. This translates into CASSVEHFQVEQYF.

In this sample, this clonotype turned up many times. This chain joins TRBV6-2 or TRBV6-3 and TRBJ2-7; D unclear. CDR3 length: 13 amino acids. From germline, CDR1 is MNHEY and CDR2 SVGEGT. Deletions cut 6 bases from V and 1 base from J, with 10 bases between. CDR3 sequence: CASSPLGSYEQYF. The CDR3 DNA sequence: TGTGCCAGCAGCCCATTGGGGTCCTACGAGCAGTACTTC.

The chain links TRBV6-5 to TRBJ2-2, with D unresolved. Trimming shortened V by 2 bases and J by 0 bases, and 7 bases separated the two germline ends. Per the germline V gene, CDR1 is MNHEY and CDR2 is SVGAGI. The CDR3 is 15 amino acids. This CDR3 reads CASSYGAANTGELFF. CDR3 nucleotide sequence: TGTGCCAGCAGTTACGGTGCAGCGAACACCGGGGAGCTGTTTTTT.

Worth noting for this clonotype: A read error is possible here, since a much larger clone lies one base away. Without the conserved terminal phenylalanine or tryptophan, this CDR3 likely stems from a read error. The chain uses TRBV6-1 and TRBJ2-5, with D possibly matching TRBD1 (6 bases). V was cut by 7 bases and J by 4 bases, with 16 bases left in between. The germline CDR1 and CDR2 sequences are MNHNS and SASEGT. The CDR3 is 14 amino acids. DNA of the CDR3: TGTGCCAGCAAAGAGGGGGTTTTAGGAGAGACCCAGTACTGC. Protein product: CASKEGVLGETQYC.

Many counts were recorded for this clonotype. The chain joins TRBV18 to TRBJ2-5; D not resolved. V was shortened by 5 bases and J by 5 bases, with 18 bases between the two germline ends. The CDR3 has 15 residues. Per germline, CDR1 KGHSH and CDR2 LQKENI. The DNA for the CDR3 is TGTGCCAGCTCATTCACCAGCGAAGGACGCGAGACCCAGTACTTC. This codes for CASSFTSEGRETQYF.

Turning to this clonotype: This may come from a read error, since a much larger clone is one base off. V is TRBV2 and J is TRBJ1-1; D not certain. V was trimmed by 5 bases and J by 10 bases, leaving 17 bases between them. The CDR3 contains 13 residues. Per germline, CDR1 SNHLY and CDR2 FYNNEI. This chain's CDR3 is CASSTVAEGGAFF. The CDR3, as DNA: TGTGCCAGCAGTACAGTTGCCGAGGGTGGAGCTTTCTTT.

The CDR3 DNA sequence: TGTGCCAGCAGCTTAGTGTTGGGGAACACTGAAGCTTTCTTT. It yields the protein CASSLVLGNTEAFF. The chain has TRBV7-2 and TRBJ1-1, with D uncertain. Trimming pared 1 base from V and 1 base from J, leaving 7 bases between. The CDR3 sequence is 14 residues long. Per the germline V gene, CDR1 is SGHTA and CDR2 is FQGNSA.

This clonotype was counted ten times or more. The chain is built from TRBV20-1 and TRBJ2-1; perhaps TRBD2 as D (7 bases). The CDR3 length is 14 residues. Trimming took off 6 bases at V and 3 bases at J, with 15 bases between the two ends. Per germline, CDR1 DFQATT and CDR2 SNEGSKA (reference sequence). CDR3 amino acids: CSAQRGGGYNEQFF. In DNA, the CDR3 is TGCAGTGCCCAGAGGGGGGGCGGCTACAATGAGCAGTTCTTC.

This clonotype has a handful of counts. CDR3 DNA sequence: TGCGCCAGCAGCCAGGGCGAGGCCTACGAGCAGTACTTC. This gives the protein CASSQGEAYEQYF. The chain links TRBV4-1 to TRBJ2-7; D unclear. The V gene lost 3 bases and the J gene lost 2 bases, with 8 bases spanning the gap. The CDR3 totals 13 residues. Germline V CDR1 and CDR2: MGHRA, YSYEKL.

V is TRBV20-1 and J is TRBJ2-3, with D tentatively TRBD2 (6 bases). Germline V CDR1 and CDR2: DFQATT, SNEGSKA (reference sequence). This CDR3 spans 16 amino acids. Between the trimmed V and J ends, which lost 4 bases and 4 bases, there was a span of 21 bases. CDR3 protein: CSAIGSALGRADTQYF. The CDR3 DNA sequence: TGCAGTGCTATCGGGAGCGCCTTGGGGAGAGCAGATACGCAGTATTTT.

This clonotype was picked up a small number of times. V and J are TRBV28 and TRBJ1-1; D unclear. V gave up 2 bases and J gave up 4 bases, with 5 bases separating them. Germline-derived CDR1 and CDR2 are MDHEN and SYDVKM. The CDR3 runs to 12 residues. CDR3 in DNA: TGTGCCAGCAGTTTAGATGTCACTGAAGCTTTCTTT. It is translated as CASSLDVTEAFF.

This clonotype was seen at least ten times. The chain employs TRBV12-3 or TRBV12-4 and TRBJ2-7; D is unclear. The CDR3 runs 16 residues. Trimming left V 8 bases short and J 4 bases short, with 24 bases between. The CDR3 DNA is TGTGCCAGCGGCTCTAATAGCCGCCTTGGAGTTTACGAGCAGTACTTC. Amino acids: CASGSNSRLGVYEQYF.

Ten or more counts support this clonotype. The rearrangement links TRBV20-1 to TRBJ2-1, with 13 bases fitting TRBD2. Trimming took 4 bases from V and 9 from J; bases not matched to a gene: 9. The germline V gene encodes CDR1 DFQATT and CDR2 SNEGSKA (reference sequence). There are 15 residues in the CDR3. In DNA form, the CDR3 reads TGCAGTGCTACCGAGGGACTAGCGGGGTCCATTGAGCAGTTCTTC. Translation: CSATEGLAGSIEQFF.

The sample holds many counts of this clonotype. DNA for the CDR3: TGTGCCAGCAGTTCCCGGGAATTGAACACCGGGGAGCTGTTTTTT. Residues: CASSSRELNTGELFF. The V and J genes are TRBV28 and TRBJ2-2; tentatively, D is TRBD2 (5 bases). With 4 bases removed from V and 1 base from J, the gap between germline ends came to 10 bases. This CDR3 is built from 15 residues. CDR1 MDHEN and CDR2 SYDVKM come from the germline V gene. Complete variable domain (other parts from reference TRBV28 and TRBJ2-2): DVKVTQSSRYLVKRTGEKVFLECVQDMDHENMFWYRQDPGLGLRLIYFSYDVKMKEKGDIPEGYSVSREKKERFSLILESASTNQTSMYLCASSSRELNTGELFFGEGSRLTVL.

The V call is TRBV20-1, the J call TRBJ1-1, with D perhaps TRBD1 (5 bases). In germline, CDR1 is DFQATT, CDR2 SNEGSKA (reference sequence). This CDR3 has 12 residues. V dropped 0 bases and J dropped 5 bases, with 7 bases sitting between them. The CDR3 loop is CSARDGGTEAFF. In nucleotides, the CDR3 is TGCAGTGCTAGAGATGGGGGTACTGAAGCTTTCTTT.

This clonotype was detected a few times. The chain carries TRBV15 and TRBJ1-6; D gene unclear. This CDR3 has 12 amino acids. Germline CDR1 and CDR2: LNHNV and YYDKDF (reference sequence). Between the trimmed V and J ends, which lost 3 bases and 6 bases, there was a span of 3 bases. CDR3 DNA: TGTGCCACCAGCAGGGCTAATTCACCCCTCCACTTT. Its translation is CATSRANSPLHF. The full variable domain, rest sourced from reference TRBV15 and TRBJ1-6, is DAMVIQNPRYQVTQFGKPVTLSCSQTLNHNVMYWYQQKSSQAPKLLFHYYDKDFNNEADTPDNFQSRRPNTSFCFLDIRSPGLGDTAMYLCATSRANSPLHFGNGTRLTVT.

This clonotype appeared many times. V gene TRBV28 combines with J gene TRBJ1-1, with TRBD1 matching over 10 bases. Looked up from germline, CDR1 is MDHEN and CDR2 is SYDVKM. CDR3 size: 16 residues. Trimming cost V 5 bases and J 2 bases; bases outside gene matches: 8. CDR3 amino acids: CASSLRQGAHNTEAFF. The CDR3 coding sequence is TGTGCCAGCAGTCTGAGACAGGGGGCTCATAACACTGAAGCTTTCTTT.

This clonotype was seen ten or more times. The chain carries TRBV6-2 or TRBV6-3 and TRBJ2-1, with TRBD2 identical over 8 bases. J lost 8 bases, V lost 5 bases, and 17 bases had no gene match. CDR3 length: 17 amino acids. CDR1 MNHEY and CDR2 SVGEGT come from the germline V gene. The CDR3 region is CASSEKGGTRKRDEQFF. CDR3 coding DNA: TGTGCCAGCAGTGAAAAGGGTGGGACTAGGAAAAGGGATGAGCAGTTCTTC.

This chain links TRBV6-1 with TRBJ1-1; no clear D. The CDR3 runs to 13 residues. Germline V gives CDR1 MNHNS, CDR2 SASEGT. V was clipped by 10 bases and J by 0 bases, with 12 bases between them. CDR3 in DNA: TGTGCCACTAAGGACGCCGTGAACACTGAAGCTTTCTTT. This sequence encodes CATKDAVNTEAFF.

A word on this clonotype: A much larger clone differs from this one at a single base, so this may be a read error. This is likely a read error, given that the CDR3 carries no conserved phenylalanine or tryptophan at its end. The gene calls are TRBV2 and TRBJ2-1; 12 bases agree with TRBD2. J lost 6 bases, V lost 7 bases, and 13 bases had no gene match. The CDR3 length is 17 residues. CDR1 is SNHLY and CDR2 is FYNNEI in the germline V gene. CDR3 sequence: CASTLKMLAGGSNEQFS. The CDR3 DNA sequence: TGTGCCAGCACCTTAAAAATGCTAGCGGGAGGGAGCAATGAGCAGTTCTCC.

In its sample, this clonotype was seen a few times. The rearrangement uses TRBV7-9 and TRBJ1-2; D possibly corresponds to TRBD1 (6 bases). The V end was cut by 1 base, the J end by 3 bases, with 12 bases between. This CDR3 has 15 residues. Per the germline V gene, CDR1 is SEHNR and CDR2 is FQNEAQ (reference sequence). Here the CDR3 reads CASSLVVQGHYGYTF. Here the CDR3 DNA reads TGTGCCAGCAGCTTAGTGGTTCAGGGGCACTATGGCTACACCTTC. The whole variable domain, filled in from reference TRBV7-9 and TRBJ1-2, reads DTGVSQNPRHKITKRGQNVTFRCDPISEHNRLYWYRQTLGQGPEFLTYFQNEAQLEKSRLLSDRFSAERPKGSFSTLEIQRTEQGDSAMYLCASSLVVQGHYGYTFGSGTRLTVV.

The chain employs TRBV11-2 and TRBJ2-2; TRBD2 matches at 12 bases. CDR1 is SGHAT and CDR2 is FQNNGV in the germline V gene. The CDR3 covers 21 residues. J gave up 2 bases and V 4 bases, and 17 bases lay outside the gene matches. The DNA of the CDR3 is TGTGCCAGCAGCTGGAGGCAGACCCTGACTAGCGGGAGCGGTAACACCGGGGAGCTGTTTTTT. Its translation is CASSWRQTLTSGSGNTGELFF. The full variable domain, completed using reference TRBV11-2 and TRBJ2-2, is EAGVAQSPRYKIIEKRQSVAFWCNPISGHATLYWYQQILGQGPKLLIQFQNNGVVDDSQLPKDRFSAERLKGVDSTLKIQPAKLEDSAVYLCASSWRQTLTSGSGNTGELFFGEGSRLTVL.

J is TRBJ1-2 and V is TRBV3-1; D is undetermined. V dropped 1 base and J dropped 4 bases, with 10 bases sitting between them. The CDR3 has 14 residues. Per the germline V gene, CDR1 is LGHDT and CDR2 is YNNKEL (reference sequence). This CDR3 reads CASSQGGSSYGYTF. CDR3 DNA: TGTGCCAGCAGCCAAGGAGGCAGCTCCTATGGCTACACCTTC.

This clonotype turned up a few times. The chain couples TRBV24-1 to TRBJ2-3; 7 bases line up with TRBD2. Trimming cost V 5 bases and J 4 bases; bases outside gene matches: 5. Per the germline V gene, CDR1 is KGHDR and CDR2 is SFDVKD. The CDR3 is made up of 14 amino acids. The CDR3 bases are TGTGCCACCAGTGGAGGGAGGGTGGCAGATACGCAGTATTTT. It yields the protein CATSGGRVADTQYF.

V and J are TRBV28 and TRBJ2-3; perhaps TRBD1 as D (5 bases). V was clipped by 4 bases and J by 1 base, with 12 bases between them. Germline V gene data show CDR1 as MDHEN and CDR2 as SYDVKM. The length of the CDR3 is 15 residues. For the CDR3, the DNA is TGTGCCAGCAGTTCGGACATAGGAGGCACAGATACGCAGTATTTT. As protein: CASSSDIGGTDTQYF.

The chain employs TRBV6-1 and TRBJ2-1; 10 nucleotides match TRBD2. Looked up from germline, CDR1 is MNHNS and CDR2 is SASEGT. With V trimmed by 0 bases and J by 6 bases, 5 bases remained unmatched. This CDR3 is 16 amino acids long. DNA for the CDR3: TGTGCCAGCAGTGAAGCGCTTAGCGGGAGGTCCAATGAGCAGTTCTTC. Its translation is CASSEALSGRSNEQFF.

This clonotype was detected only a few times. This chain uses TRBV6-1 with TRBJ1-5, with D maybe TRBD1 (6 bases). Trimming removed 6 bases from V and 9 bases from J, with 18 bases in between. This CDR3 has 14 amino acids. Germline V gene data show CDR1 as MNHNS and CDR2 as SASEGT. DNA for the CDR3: TGTGCCAGCAGCCCGGGACAAACCCCAGGGCCCCAGCATTTT. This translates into CASSPGQTPGPQHF.

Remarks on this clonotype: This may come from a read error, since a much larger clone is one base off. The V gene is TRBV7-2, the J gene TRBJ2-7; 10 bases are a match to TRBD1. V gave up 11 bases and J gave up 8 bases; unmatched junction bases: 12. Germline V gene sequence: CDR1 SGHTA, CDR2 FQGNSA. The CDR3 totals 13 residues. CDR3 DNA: TGTGCCGGCACGGAGACAGGGGGCGCGCAGCAGTACTTC. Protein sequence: CAGTETGGAQQYF.